Below, 5 T cell receptor beta chains from the same sample are listed, as sequenced in a study of T cell repertoires in cytomegalovirus infection (dated by TCRdb to between 2018 and 2021). The data were produced on an Illumina HiSeq 1500. The public reads were reprocessed in TCRdb via fastp at Q25 and MiXCR, keeping in-frame beta chains. Merged by CDR3 protein, the rows form single entries marked with the most common genes and DNA. Here the sample has 400,000 to 550,000 distinct CDR3 sequences; around 10% occur a single time. About 9.4% of the sample is in the top ten clones. Sequenced: PBMCs. All receptors come from a human donor in good health (CMV status not recorded). Some clones in this sample may be carry-over from other donors' samples.

This clonotype occurred a few times. This chain uses TRBV6-1 with TRBJ2-7; TRBD1 is a possible D gene (5 bases). CDR1 is MNHNS and CDR2 is SASEGT in the germline V gene. The length of the CDR3 is 13 residues. Trimming removed 7 bases at V and 5 bases at J, with 15 bases between. This chain's CDR3 is CASILGWGDEQYF. Here the CDR3 DNA reads TGTGCCAGCATCCTGGGCTGGGGCGACGAGCAGTACTTC.

The rearrangement links TRBV4-2 to TRBJ2-3, with TRBD2 matching 8 bases. The CDR3 spans 18 residues. The V gene's germline CDR1 is LGHNA and CDR2 YNFKEQ. With 5 bases clipped from V and 3 bases from J, the junction kept 16 bases outside the gene matches. The CDR3 region is CASSYQAAGEFNTDTQYF. The CDR3 nucleotides are TGTGCCAGCAGCTACCAGGCAGCGGGAGAATTCAATACAGATACGCAGTATTTT.

V is TRBV20-1 and J is TRBJ2-7; D call uncertain. The CDR3 has 13 residues. The germline CDR1 and CDR2 sequences are DFQATT and SNEGSKA (reference sequence). V was trimmed by 3 bases and J by 3 bases, leaving 12 bases between them. The CDR3 loop reads CSASPGLVYEQYF. The CDR3 coding sequence is TGCAGTGCTAGTCCCGGGTTGGTCTACGAGCAGTACTTC.

The V gene is TRBV20-1, the J gene TRBJ1-2, with 9 bases aligning to TRBD1. Per germline, CDR1 DFQATT and CDR2 SNEGSKA (reference sequence). The junction had 8 bases not matched to a gene; V was cut back by 2 bases and J by 7 bases. This CDR3 has 14 amino acids. The chain's CDR3 is CSARPNRGLGGYTF. CDR3 coding DNA: TGCAGTGCTAGACCCAACAGGGGGCTCGGTGGCTACACCTTC.

This clonotype was observed at least ten times. The chain uses TRBV19 and TRBJ2-2; D might be TRBD2 (5 bases). CDR1 and CDR2 (germline): LNHDA, SQIVND (reference sequence). V was trimmed by 6 bases and J by 5 bases, leaving 10 bases between them. This CDR3 is 13 amino acids long. The CDR3 spells CASRDLGTGELFF. CDR3 coding DNA: TGTGCCAGTAGGGACTTGGGAACCGGGGAGCTGTTTTTT.